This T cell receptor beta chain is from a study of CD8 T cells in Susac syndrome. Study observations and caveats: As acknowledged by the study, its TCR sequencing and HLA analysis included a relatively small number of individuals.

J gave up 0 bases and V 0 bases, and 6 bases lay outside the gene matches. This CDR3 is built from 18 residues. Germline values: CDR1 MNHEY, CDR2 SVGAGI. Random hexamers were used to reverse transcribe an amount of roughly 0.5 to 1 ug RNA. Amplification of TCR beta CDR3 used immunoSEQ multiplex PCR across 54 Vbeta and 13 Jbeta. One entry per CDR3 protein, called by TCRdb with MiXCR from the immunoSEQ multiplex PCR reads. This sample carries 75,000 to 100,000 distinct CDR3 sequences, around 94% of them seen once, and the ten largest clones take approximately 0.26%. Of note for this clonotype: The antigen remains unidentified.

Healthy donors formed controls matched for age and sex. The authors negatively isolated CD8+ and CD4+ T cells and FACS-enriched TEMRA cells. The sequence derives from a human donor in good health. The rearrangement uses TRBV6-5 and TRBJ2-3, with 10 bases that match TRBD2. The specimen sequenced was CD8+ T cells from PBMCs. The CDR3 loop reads CASSYSRTSGASTDTQYF. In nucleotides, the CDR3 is TGTGCCAGCAGTTACTCTCGGACTAGCGGAGCTAGCACAGATACGCAGTATTTT.